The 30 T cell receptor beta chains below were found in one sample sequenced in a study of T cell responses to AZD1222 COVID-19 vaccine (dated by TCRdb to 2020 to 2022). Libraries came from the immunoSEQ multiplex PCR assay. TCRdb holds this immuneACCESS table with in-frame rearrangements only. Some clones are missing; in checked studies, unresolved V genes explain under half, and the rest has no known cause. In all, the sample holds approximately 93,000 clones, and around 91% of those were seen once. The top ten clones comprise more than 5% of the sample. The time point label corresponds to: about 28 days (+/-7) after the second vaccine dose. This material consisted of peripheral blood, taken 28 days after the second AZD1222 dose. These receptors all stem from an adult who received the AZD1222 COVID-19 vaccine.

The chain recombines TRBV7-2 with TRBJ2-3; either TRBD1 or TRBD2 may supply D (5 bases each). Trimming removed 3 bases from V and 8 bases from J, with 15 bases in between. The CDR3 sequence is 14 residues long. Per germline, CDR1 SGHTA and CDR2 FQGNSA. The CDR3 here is CASSFRDLGVTQYF. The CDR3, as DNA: TGTGCCAGCAGCTTCAGGGACCTTGGGGTTACGCAGTATTTT.

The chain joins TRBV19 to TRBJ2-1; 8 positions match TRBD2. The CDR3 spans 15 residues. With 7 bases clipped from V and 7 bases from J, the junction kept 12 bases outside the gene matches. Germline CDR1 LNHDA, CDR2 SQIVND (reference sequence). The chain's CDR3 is CASTLGLGLANEQFF. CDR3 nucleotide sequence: TGTGCCAGTACTTTAGGGTTAGGACTAGCTAATGAGCAGTTCTTC.

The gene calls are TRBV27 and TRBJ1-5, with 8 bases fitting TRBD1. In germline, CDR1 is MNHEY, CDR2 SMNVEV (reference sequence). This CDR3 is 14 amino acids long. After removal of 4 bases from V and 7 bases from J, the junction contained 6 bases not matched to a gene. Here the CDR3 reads CASSSSDRAQPQHF. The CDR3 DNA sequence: TGTGCCAGCAGTTCCTCGGACAGGGCCCAGCCCCAGCATTTT.

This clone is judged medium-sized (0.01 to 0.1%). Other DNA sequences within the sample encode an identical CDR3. The CDR3 loop is CASRAGTDTQYF. The CDR3 coding sequence is TGTGCCAGCCGGGCGGGGACAGATACGCAGTATTTT. The chain combines TRBV7-9 with TRBJ2-3, with a possible D match to TRBD2 (6 bases). Trimming cost V 8 bases and J 3 bases, with 9 bases left between them. Germline CDR1 is SEHNR and CDR2 is FQNEAQ (reference sequence). The CDR3 is 12 residues long.

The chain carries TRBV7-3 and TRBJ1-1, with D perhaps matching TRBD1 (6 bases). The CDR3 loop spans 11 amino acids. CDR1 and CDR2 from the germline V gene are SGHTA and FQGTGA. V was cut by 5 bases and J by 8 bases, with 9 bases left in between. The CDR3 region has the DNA TGTGCCAGCAGCGACGGGACAGAAGCTTTCTTT. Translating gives CASSDGTEAFF.

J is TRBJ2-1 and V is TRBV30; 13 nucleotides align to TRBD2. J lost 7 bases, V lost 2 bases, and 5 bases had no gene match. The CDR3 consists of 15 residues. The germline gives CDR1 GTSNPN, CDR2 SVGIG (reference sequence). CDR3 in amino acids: CAWSWGTSGENEQFF. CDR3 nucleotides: TGTGCCTGGAGTTGGGGGACTAGCGGGGAGAATGAGCAGTTCTTC.

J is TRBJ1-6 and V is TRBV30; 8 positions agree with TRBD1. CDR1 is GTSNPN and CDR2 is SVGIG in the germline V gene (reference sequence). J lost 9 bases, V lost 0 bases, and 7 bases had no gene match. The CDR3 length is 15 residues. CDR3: CAWSVLGQGGSPLHF. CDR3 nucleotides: TGTGCCTGGAGTGTTTTAGGACAGGGAGGTTCACCCCTCCACTTT. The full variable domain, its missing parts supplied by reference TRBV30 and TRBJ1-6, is SQTIHQWPATLVQPVGSPLSLECTVEGTSNPNLYWYRQAAGRGLQLLFYSVGIGQISSEVPQNLSASRPQDRQFILSSKKLLLSDSGFYLCAWSVLGQGGSPLHFGNGTRLTVT.

CDR3 region: CASSQGWTGVTEAFF. The CDR3, as DNA: TGTGCCAGCAGCCAGGGGTGGACAGGAGTCACTGAAGCTTTCTTT. The chain is built from TRBV4-2 and TRBJ1-1, with 7 nucleotides matching TRBD1. The CDR3 is 15 residues long. The germline CDR1 and CDR2 sequences are LGHNA and YNFKEQ. V shed 3 bases and J 4 bases; nucleotides not matched to a gene: 8.

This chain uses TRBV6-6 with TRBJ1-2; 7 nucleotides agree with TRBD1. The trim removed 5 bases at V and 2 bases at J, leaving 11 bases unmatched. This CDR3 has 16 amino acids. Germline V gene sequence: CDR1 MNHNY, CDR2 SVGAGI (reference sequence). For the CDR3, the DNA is TGTGCCAGCAGTCGACAGGGTAGGGGTAACAACTATGGCTACACCTTC. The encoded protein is CASSRQGRGNNYGYTF.

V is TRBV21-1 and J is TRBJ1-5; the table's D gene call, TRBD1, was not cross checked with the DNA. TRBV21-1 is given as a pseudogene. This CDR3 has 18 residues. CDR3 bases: TGTGCCAGCAGCAAAGTAGTGTGTAGTGGACAGGTAAATCAGCCCCAGCATTTT. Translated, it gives CASSKVVCSGQVNQPQHF.

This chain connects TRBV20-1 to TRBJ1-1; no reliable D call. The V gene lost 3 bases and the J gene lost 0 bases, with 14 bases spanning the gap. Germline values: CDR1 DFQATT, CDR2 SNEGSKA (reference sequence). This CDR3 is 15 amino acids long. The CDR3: CSASDLPELNTEAFF. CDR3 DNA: TGCAGTGCTAGTGATCTTCCGGAGCTGAACACTGAAGCTTTCTTT.

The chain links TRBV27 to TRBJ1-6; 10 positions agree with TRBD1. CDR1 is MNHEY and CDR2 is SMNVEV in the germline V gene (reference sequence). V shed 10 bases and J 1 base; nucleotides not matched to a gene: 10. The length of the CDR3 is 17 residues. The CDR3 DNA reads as TGTGCCACCGGGACAGGGGAAGGAGTTTCCTATAATTCACCCCTCCACTTT. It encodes CATGTGEGVSYNSPLHF.

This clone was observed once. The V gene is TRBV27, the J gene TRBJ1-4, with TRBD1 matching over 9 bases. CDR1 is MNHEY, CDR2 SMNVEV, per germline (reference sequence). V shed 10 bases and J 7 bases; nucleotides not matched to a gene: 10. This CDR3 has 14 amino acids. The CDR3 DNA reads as TGTGCCAACGGACAGGGGAAGGGGACTGAAAAACTGTTTTTT. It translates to CANGQGKGTEKLFF.

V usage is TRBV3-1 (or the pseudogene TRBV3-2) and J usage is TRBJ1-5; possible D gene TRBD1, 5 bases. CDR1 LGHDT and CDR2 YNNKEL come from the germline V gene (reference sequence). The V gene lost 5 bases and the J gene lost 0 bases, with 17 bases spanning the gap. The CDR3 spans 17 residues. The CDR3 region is CASSVGGDLYSNQPQHF. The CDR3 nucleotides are TGTGCCAGCAGCGTCGGGGGGGACCTTTATAGCAATCAGCCCCAGCATTTT.

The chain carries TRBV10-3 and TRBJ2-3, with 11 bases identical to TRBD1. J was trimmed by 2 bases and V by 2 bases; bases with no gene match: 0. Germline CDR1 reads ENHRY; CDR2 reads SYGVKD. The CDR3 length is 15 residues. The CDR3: CAISEGQGATDTQYF. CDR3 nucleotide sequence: TGTGCCATCAGTGAGGGACAGGGGGCCACAGATACGCAGTATTTT.

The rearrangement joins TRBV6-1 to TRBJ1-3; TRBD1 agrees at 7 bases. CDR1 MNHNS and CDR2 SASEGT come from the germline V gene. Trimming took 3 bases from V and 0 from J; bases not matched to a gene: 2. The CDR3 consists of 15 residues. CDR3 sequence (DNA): TGTGCCAGCAGTGATTGGGACAGCTCTGGAAACACCATATATTTT. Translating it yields CASSDWDSSGNTIYF.

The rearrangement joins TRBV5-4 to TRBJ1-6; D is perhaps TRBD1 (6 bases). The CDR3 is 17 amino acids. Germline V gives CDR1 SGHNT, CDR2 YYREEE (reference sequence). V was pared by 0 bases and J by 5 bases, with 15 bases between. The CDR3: CASSLGPRGGNNSPLHF. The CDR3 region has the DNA TGTGCCAGCAGCTTGGGACCCAGGGGCGGCAATAATTCACCCCTCCACTTT.

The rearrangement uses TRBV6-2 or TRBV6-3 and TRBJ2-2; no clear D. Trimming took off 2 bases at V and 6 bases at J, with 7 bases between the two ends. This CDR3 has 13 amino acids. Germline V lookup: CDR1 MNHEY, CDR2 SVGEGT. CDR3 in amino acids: CASSYGLPGELFF. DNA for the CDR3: TGTGCCAGCAGTTACGGTCTGCCCGGGGAGCTGTTTTTT.

CDR3 region: CASSQRGSYNSPLHF. The DNA of the CDR3 is TGTGCCAGCAGCCAAAGGGGCTCCTATAATTCACCCCTCCACTTT. The chain employs TRBV4-2 and TRBJ1-6, with a possible D match to TRBD1 (5 bases). The germline V gene encodes CDR1 LGHNA and CDR2 YNFKEQ. This CDR3 has 15 residues. V gave up 2 bases and J gave up 0 bases, with 5 bases separating them.

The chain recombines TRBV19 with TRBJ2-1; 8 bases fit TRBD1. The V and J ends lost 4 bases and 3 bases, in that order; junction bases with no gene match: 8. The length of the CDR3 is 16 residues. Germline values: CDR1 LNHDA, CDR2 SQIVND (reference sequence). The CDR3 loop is CASSTTDRGGYNEQFF. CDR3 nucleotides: TGTGCCAGTAGTACCACCGACAGGGGTGGCTACAATGAGCAGTTCTTC.

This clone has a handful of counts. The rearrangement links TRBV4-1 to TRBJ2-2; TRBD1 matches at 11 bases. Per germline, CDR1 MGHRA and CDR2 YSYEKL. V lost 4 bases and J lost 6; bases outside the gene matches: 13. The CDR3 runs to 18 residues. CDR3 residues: CASSPLGTGGRTPGELFF. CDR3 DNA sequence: TGCGCCAGCAGCCCCCTTGGGACAGGGGGACGAACCCCCGGGGAGCTGTTTTTT.

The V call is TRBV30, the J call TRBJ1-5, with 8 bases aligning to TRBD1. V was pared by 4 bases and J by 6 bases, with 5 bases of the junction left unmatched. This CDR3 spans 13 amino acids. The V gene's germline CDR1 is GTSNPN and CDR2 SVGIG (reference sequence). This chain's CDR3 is CAWNKQGGQPQHF. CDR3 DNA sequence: TGTGCCTGGAATAAACAGGGGGGTCAGCCCCAGCATTTT.

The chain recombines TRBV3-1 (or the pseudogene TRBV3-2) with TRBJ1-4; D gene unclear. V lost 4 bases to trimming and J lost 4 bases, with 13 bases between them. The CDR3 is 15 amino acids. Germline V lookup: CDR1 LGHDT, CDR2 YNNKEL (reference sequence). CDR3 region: CASSPVGSYNEKLFF. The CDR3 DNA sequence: TGTGCCAGCAGCCCCGTAGGGTCCTATAATGAAAAACTGTTTTTT.

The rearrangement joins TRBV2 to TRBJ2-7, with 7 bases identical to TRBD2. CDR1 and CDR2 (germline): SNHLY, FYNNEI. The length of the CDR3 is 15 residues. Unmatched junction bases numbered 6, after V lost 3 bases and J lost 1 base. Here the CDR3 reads CASSDPGLPSYEQYF. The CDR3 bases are TGTGCCAGCAGTGACCCGGGACTACCATCCTACGAGCAGTACTTC.

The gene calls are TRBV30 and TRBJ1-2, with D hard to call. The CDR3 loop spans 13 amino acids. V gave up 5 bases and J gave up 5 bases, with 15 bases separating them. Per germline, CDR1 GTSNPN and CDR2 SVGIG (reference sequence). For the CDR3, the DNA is TGTGCCTGGGCTCTGACGGAGAGATATGGCTACACCTTC. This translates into CAWALTERYGYTF.

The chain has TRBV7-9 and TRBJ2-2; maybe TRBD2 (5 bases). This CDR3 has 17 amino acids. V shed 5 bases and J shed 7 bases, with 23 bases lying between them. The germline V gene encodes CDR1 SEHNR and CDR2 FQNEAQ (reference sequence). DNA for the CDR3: TGTGCCAGCAGCCCCACCTTTACTAGGAAGTCGGACGGGGAGCTGTTTTTT. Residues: CASSPTFTRKSDGELFF.

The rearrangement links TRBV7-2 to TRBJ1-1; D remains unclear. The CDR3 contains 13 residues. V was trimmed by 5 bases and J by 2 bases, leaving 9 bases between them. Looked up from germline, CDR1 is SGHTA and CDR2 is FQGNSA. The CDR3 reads CASSQQHNTEAFF. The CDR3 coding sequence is TGTGCCAGCAGCCAACAACACAACACTGAAGCTTTCTTT.

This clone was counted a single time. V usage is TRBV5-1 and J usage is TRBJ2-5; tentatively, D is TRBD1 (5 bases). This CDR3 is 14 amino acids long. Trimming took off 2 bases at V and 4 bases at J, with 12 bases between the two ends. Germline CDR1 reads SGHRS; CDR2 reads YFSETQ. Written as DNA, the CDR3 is TGCGCCAGCAGCTTTACAGGCTTTGTAGAGACCCAGTACTTC. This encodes CASSFTGFVETQYF.

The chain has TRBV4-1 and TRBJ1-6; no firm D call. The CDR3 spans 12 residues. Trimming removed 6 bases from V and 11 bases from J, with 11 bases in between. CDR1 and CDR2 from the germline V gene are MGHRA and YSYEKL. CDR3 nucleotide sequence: TGCGCCAGCAGTTCGACTGCGGCACCCCTCCACTTT. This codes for CASSSTAAPLHF.

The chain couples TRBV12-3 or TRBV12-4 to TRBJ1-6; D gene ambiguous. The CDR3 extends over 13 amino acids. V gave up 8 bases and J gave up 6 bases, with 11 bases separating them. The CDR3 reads CASRASLNSPLHF. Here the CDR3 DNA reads TGTGCCAGCCGAGCCTCACTTAATTCACCCCTCCACTTT.